These 19 T cell receptor beta chains originate from one sample sequenced in a study of T cells after yellow fever vaccination. Each CDR3 protein gets one entry after TCRdb re-called the 5' RACE reads with MiXCR. The table records about 13,000 distinct CDR3 sequences, 4.9% of them present only once. The sample in question was PBMCs, either bulk or a sorted T-cell subset (CD4+, CD8+, memory, or dextramer-sorted; not recorded which), obtained 45 days after the yellow fever booster vaccination. The receptors shown here come from a man under 40 who received the YFV17D yellow fever vaccine.

This clonotype was recorded many times. The chain couples TRBV6-2 or TRBV6-3 to TRBJ2-5; D perhaps matches TRBD1 (5 bases). CDR3 length: 14 residues. The V end lost 2 bases, the J end lost 5 bases, and 12 bases lay between the germline ends. Germline V lookup: CDR1 MNHEY, CDR2 SVGEGT. The CDR3 region is CASSYPQVRETQYF. CDR3 nucleotide sequence: TGTGCCAGCAGTTACCCACAGGTCCGGGAGACCCAGTACTTC.

This clonotype was detected many times. This chain uses TRBV27 with TRBJ2-7; TRBD2 matches 11 bases. Per the germline V gene, CDR1 is MNHEY and CDR2 is SMNVEV (reference sequence). The CDR3 runs 16 residues. Trimming took 6 bases from V and 3 from J; bases not matched to a gene: 10. The CDR3 nucleotides are TGTGCCAGCAGCGGACTAGCGGGTGGGTACGTCTACGAGCAGTACTTC. Encoded protein: CASSGLAGGYVYEQYF.

This clonotype was found many times. V gene TRBV1 combines with J gene TRBJ2-5; the D call TRBD2 from the table was never checked on the DNA. TRBV1 is designated a pseudogene. This CDR3 is 17 amino acids long. The CDR3 region has the DNA TGCACCAGCAGCCGGAGAAGTGAGCGGGAGGGCCAAGAGACCCAGTACTTC. Amino acid sequence: CTSSRRSEREGQETQYF.

Ten or more counts support this clonotype. The chain joins TRBV19 to TRBJ1-2; possible D gene TRBD1, 6 bases. Germline V gives CDR1 LNHDA, CDR2 SQIVND (reference sequence). Trimming took 6 bases from V and 7 from J, leaving 18 bases between them. The CDR3 has 14 residues. CDR3 region: CASRPRGGLGGYTF. CDR3 DNA: TGTGCCAGTAGGCCTCGGGGGGGCCTCGGTGGCTACACCTTC.

The table lists this clonotype with many counts. CDR3 nucleotides: TGTGCCTGGAGTCCTCGGGCCCCCTGGGGTGAAGCTTTCTTT. This translates into CAWSPRAPWGEAFF. The J gene is TRBJ1-1, the V gene TRBV30; D not resolved. The V gene's germline CDR1 is GTSNPN and CDR2 SVGIG (reference sequence). V lost 2 bases to trimming and J lost 7 bases, with 17 bases between them. CDR3 length equals 14 residues.

The sample holds many counts of this clonotype. The V and J genes are TRBV12-3 or TRBV12-4 and TRBJ1-2; D unresolved. The CDR3 has 15 amino acids. Trimming cost V 8 bases and J 0 bases, with 16 bases left between them. The chain's CDR3 is CASRIGRLPNYGYTF. For the CDR3, the DNA is TGTGCCAGCCGAATAGGCCGGCTTCCTAACTATGGCTACACCTTC.

J is TRBJ2-3 and V is TRBV19; TRBD2 matches at 7 bases. CDR1 and CDR2 from the germline V gene are LNHDA and SQIVND (reference sequence). CDR3 length equals 17 residues. V lost 1 base to trimming and J lost 2 bases; unmatched junction nucleotides: 9. The chain's CDR3 is CASSIVFPRGDTDTQYF. As DNA, the CDR3 is TGTGCCAGTAGTATAGTGTTCCCCCGGGGGGACACAGATACGCAGTATTTT. Based on the CDR3 plus reference TRBV19 and TRBJ2-3, the full variable domain is DGGITQSPKYLFRKEGQNVTLSCEQNLNHDAMYWYRQDPGQGLRLIYYSQIVNDFQKGDIAEGYSVSREKKESFPLTVTSAQKNPTAFYLCASSIVFPRGDTDTQYFGPGTRLTVL.

This clonotype was recorded at least ten times. The V and J genes are TRBV7-9 and TRBJ2-7, with D possibly matching TRBD1 (6 bases). The CDR3 length is 15 residues. The V end was cut by 4 bases, the J end by 3 bases, with 16 bases between. The germline V gene has CDR1 SEHNR and CDR2 FQNEAQ (reference sequence). In DNA form, the CDR3 reads TGTGCCAGCAGCTCTGCAGGGGCAACTTTCTACGAGCAGTACTTC. Translation: CASSSAGATFYEQYF. The full variable domain, in which reference TRBV7-9 and TRBJ2-7 provide the parts outside the CDR3, is DTGVSQNPRHKITKRGQNVTFRCDPISEHNRLYWYRQTLGQGPEFLTYFQNEAQLEKSRLLSDRFSAERPKGSFSTLEIQRTEQGDSAMYLCASSSAGATFYEQYFGPGTRLTVT.

This clonotype was counted many times. The V and J genes are TRBV7-8 and TRBJ2-1; no clear D. Looked up from germline, CDR1 is SGHVS and CDR2 is FQNEAQ. The CDR3 totals 13 residues. V lost 6 bases and J lost 9, with 15 bases in between. In DNA, the CDR3 is TGTGCCAGCAGGGATCCTAGAAACTCTGAGCAGTTCTTC. Amino acid sequence: CASRDPRNSEQFF.

This clonotype was seen at least ten times. The chain is built from TRBV5-1 and TRBJ2-5; no reliable D call. Germline loops: CDR1 SGHRS, CDR2 YFSETQ. Trimming removed 3 bases at V and 0 bases at J, with 0 bases between. The CDR3 loop spans 11 amino acids. The CDR3 protein is CASSYQETQYF. The CDR3 DNA reads as TGCGCCAGCAGCTACCAAGAGACCCAGTACTTC.

This clonotype was counted at least ten times. The chain couples TRBV11-2 to TRBJ2-6; tentative D call: TRBD2 (6 bases). The CDR3 spans 18 residues. Per germline, CDR1 SGHAT and CDR2 FQNNGV. The V end lost 1 base, the J end lost 0 bases, and 13 bases lay between the germline ends. CDR3 residues: CASSLVSGLDSGANVLTF. The CDR3 DNA follows: TGTGCCAGCAGCTTAGTTTCGGGACTGGACTCTGGGGCCAACGTCCTGACTTTC.

This clonotype was found many times. This chain connects TRBV4-2 to TRBJ2-1; TRBD2 aligns across 14 bases. There are 16 residues in the CDR3. CDR1 and CDR2 (germline): LGHNA, YNFKEQ. The V gene end was trimmed by 4 bases and the J gene end by 9 bases; junction bases not matched to a gene: 8. The CDR3 protein is CASSRNGLAGGGEQFF. The CDR3 DNA reads TGTGCCAGCAGCCGGAACGGACTAGCGGGAGGTGGTGAGCAGTTCTTC.

This clonotype was counted many times. The gene calls are TRBV12-3 or TRBV12-4 and TRBJ1-1; D might be TRBD1 (6 bases). V was shortened by 7 bases and J by 11 bases, with 20 bases between the two germline ends. CDR3 length: 13 amino acids. CDR3 sequence (DNA): TGTGCCAGCACCCCTTGGGCAGGGGATAGCGCTTTCTTT. As protein: CASTPWAGDSAFF.

This clonotype was seen ten or more times. The V gene is TRBV10-3, the J gene TRBJ1-3; D is possibly TRBD1 (5 bases). Trimming stripped 2 bases from V and 7 bases from J, with 9 bases between. From germline, CDR1 is ENHRY and CDR2 SYGVKD. The CDR3 runs to 13 residues. The CDR3 loop reads CAISESGANTIYF. In DNA form, the CDR3 reads TGTGCCATCAGTGAGAGCGGGGCGAACACCATATATTTT.

The chain carries TRBV29-1 and TRBJ2-7; D gene ambiguous. The ends were cut back, 4 bases at V and 1 base at J, with 8 bases in the middle. The CDR3 consists of 12 residues. Germline loops: CDR1 SQVTM, CDR2 ANQGSEA. For the CDR3, the DNA is TGCAGCGTTGTGTTACTGTCCTACGAGCAGTACTTC. It specifies CSVVLLSYEQYF.

This clonotype occurred many times. The chain has TRBV6-2 or TRBV6-3 and TRBJ2-7; 9 positions agree with TRBD2. The V segment lost 2 bases and the J segment 0 bases; nucleotides outside the gene matches: 8. Germline-derived CDR1 and CDR2 are MNHEY and SVGEGT. The CDR3 length is 17 residues. The CDR3 nucleotides read TGTGCCAGCAGTTACAAGCGACTAGCGGACCGCTCCTACGAGCAGTACTTC. It is translated as CASSYKRLADRSYEQYF.

This clonotype was seen repeatedly, ten times or more. This rearrangement joins TRBV12-3 or TRBV12-4 to TRBJ1-2, with TRBD1 identical over 7 bases. The CDR3 runs 14 residues. Trimming took 4 bases from V and 3 from J; bases not matched to a gene: 5. This CDR3 is CASSSQGTDYGYTF. The CDR3 DNA reads as TGTGCCAGCAGTTCGCAGGGGACAGACTATGGCTACACCTTC.

This clonotype was seen only a few times. The chain links TRBV24-1 to TRBJ2-1; 7 nucleotides line up with TRBD2. The CDR3 consists of 16 residues. Germline V gives CDR1 KGHDR, CDR2 SFDVKD. With 2 bases clipped from V and 6 bases from J, the junction kept 9 bases outside the gene matches. CDR3 nucleotides: TGTGCCACCAGTGATTGGGTAGCGGGCGCTGGCAATGAGCAGTTCTTC. Protein: CATSDWVAGAGNEQFF.

This clonotype was seen many times. This rearrangement joins TRBV5-6 to TRBJ2-1; 7 nucleotides align to TRBD1. Germline V gene data show CDR1 as SGHDT and CDR2 as YYEEEE. The trim removed 7 bases at V and 5 bases at J, leaving 9 bases unmatched. The CDR3 contains 14 residues. The CDR3 is CASGIRDRHNEQFF. The CDR3, as DNA: TGTGCCAGCGGAATCCGGGACAGACACAATGAGCAGTTCTTC.